The rows below give T cell receptor beta chains drawn from one sample of a study of T cell responses to AZD1222 COVID-19 vaccine. The repertoire was sequenced with immunoSEQ multiplex PCR; TCRdb's copy has only in-frame clones and lacks some. The profile covers approximately 140,000 clones, with less than 95% appearing a single time and around 2.8% taken by the ten largest. The material was peripheral blood, obtained on day 0 of AZD1222 vaccination. Source of these receptors: an adult in good health. CDR3s include the opening cysteine and the closing phenylalanine or tryptophan. The order of the fields is V gene, J gene, D gene, clone size, CDR3 protein, CDR3 DNA. A D gene is named only where the DNA matches it firmly. Only some rows state a clone size, as once, few, many or a class for expanded clones.

V gene: TRBV6-5; J gene: TRBJ2-3; D gene: TRBD2; clone size: NA; CDR3 protein: CASSLGLAGGTDTQYF; CDR3 DNA: TGTGCCAGCAGTTTGGGACTAGCGGGGGGCACAGATACGCAGTATTTT
V gene: TRBV10-3; J gene: TRBJ2-7; D gene: NA; clone size: NA; CDR3 protein: CAISGLYTGTSSYEQYF; CDR3 DNA: TGTGCCATCAGTGGGCTCTACACCGGGACTTCCTCCTACGAGCAGTACTTC
V gene: TRBV15; J gene: TRBJ2-7; D gene: NA; clone size: NA; CDR3 protein: CAIKRAGKYEQYF; CDR3 DNA: TGTGCCATCAAGAGGGCCGGGAAATACGAGCAGTACTTC
V gene: TRBV18; J gene: TRBJ2-3; D gene: NA; clone size: NA; CDR3 protein: CASSPTSGGADTQYF; CDR3 DNA: TGTGCCAGCTCACCTACCTCCGGGGGCGCAGATACGCAGTATTTT
V gene: TRBV24-1; J gene: TRBJ2-5; D gene: NA; clone size: NA; CDR3 protein: CATSDLLDKFETQYF; CDR3 DNA: TGTGCCACCAGTGACCTCCTGGACAAATTTGAGACCCAGTACTTC
V gene: TRBV27; J gene: TRBJ1-2; D gene: NA; clone size: NA; CDR3 protein: CASSFRVPLLDGYTF; CDR3 DNA: TGTGCCAGCAGTTTTCGTGTCCCCCTATTAGACGGCTACACCTTC
V gene: TRBV10-1; J gene: TRBJ2-1; D gene: NA; clone size: NA; CDR3 protein: CASRGLSYNEQFF; CDR3 DNA: TGCGCCAGCAGGGGACTCTCCTACAATGAGCAGTTCTTC
V gene: TRBV7-8; J gene: TRBJ1-5; D gene: TRBD1; clone size: NA; CDR3 protein: CASSRTLGQGAGQPQHF; CDR3 DNA: TGTGCCAGCAGCCGCACCCTGGGACAGGGAGCCGGCCAGCCCCAGCATTTT
V gene: TRBV5-6; J gene: TRBJ1-2; D gene: NA; clone size: NA; CDR3 protein: CASTNGFSSNYGYTF; CDR3 DNA: TGTGCCAGCACCAACGGGTTTTCCTCTAACTATGGCTACACCTTC
V gene: TRBV14; J gene: TRBJ1-3; D gene: NA; clone size: NA; CDR3 protein: CASSLRLGNTIYF; CDR3 DNA: TGTGCCAGCAGCCTTCGTTTGGGAAACACCATATATTTT
V gene: TRBV27; J gene: TRBJ2-7; D gene: TRBD1; clone size: NA; CDR3 protein: CASQTGGGLREQYF; CDR3 DNA: TGTGCCAGCCAAACAGGGGGCGGTCTGAGGGAGCAGTACTTC
V gene: TRBV6-5; J gene: TRBJ1-1; D gene: NA; clone size: NA; CDR3 protein: CASSYSPGSSTEAFF; CDR3 DNA: TGTGCCAGCAGTTACAGTCCGGGGTCGTCCACTGAAGCTTTCTTT
V gene: TRBV28; J gene: TRBJ2-5; D gene: NA; clone size: NA; CDR3 protein: CASSPRQTQETQYF; CDR3 DNA: TGTGCCAGCAGTCCACGACAGACCCAAGAGACCCAGTACTTC
V gene: TRBV24-1; J gene: TRBJ1-2; D gene: NA; clone size: NA; CDR3 protein: CATSDKQETYGYTF; CDR3 DNA: TGTGCCACCAGTGATAAACAGGAGACCTATGGCTACACCTTC
V gene: TRBV5-5; J gene: TRBJ1-4; D gene: NA; clone size: NA; CDR3 protein: CASSLAGGFDEKLFF; CDR3 DNA: TGTGCCAGCAGCTTGGCCGGGGGATTTGACGAAAAACTGTTTTTT
V gene: TRBV15; J gene: TRBJ2-1; D gene: TRBD2; clone size: once; CDR3 protein: CATSRDLGMGGNEQFF; CDR3 DNA: TGTGCCACCAGCAGAGATCTGGGGATGGGAGGGAATGAGCAGTTCTTC
V gene: TRBV27; J gene: TRBJ1-2; D gene: NA; clone size: NA; CDR3 protein: CASSFWPLGRDYGYTF; CDR3 DNA: TGTGCCAGCAGTTTTTGGCCGCTAGGTCGTGACTATGGCTACACCTTC
V gene: TRBV3-1/TRBV3-2; J gene: TRBJ1-1; D gene: TRBD1; clone size: NA; CDR3 protein: CASSPGTAGTEAFF; CDR3 DNA: TGTGCCAGCAGCCCCGGGACAGCCGGAACTGAAGCTTTCTTT
V gene: TRBV12-5; J gene: TRBJ1-2; D gene: NA; clone size: NA; CDR3 protein: CASGLDSRSGGYTF; CDR3 DNA: TGTGCTAGTGGTTTGGATTCGAGGTCTGGGGGCTACACCTTC
V gene: TRBV7-3; J gene: TRBJ2-3; D gene: TRBD2; clone size: NA; CDR3 protein: CASSLMASGWDTQYF; CDR3 DNA: TGTGCCAGCAGCTTAATGGCTAGCGGGTGGGATACGCAGTATTTT
V gene: TRBV6-5; J gene: TRBJ1-5; D gene: NA; clone size: NA; CDR3 protein: CASSAGRGNQPQHF; CDR3 DNA: TGTGCCAGCAGCGCAGGGAGAGGCAATCAGCCCCAGCATTTT
V gene: TRBV5-3; J gene: TRBJ2-1; D gene: NA; clone size: NA; CDR3 protein: CARTSRSDPSYNEQFF; CDR3 DNA: TGTGCCAGAACCTCCCGGTCTGACCCCTCCTACAATGAGCAGTTCTTC
V gene: TRBV6-2/TRBV6-3; J gene: TRBJ2-1; D gene: TRBD1; clone size: NA; CDR3 protein: CASSQGVEQFF; CDR3 DNA: TGTGCCAGCAGCCAGGGGGTTGAGCAGTTCTTC
V gene: TRBV29-1; J gene: TRBJ1-2; D gene: NA; clone size: NA; CDR3 protein: CSVPRVGRGGYTF; CDR3 DNA: TGCAGCGTTCCGAGAGTAGGGCGAGGAGGCTACACCTTC
V gene: TRBV6-2/TRBV6-3; J gene: TRBJ2-7; D gene: NA; clone size: NA; CDR3 protein: CASSWSYEQYF; CDR3 DNA: TGTGCCAGCAGTTGGTCCTACGAGCAGTACTTC
V gene: TRBV6-5; J gene: TRBJ1-5; D gene: TRBD1; clone size: once; CDR3 protein: CASSPQGGLNQPQHF; CDR3 DNA: TGTGCCAGCAGCCCGCAAGGGGGCCTCAATCAGCCCCAGCATTTT
V gene: TRBV20-1; J gene: TRBJ1-1; D gene: NA; clone size: once; CDR3 protein: CSARGNTEAFF; CDR3 DNA: TGCAGTGCTCGGGGGAACACTGAAGCTTTCTTT
V gene: TRBV7-9; J gene: TRBJ2-5; D gene: NA; clone size: once; CDR3 protein: CASSSTRDKETQYF; CDR3 DNA: TGTGCCAGCAGCTCGACTAGAGATAAAGAGACCCAGTACTTC
V gene: TRBV29-1; J gene: TRBJ1-3; D gene: NA; clone size: NA; CDR3 protein: CSVASSGNTIYF; CDR3 DNA: TGCAGCGTTGCCAGCTCTGGAAACACCATATATTTT
V gene: TRBV7-9; J gene: TRBJ2-5; D gene: NA; clone size: NA; CDR3 protein: CASSMRNSYQETQYF; CDR3 DNA: TGTGCCAGCAGCATGAGAAACTCGTACCAAGAGACCCAGTACTTC
V gene: TRBV7-8; J gene: TRBJ2-3; D gene: NA; clone size: NA; CDR3 protein: CASRTDPSTDTQYF; CDR3 DNA: TGTGCCTCCAGGACCGACCCTAGCACAGATACGCAGTATTTT